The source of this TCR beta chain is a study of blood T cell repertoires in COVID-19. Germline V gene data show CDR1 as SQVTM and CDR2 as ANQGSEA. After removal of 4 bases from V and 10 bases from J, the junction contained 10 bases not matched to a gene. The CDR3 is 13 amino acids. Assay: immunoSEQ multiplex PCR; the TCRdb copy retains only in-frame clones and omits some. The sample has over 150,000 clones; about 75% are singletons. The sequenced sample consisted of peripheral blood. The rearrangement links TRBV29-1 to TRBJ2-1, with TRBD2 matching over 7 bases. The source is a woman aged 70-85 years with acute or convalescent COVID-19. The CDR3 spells CSVAALSSGEQFF. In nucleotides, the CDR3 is TGCAGCGTTGCGGCACTATCTAGCGGAGAGCAGTTCTTC.